These 22 T cell receptor beta chains were all obtained from the same sample, sequenced in a study of cytomegalovirus exposure and HLA in healthy donors. The PCR employed 60 Vbeta primers together with 13 Jbeta primers. Data came from immunoSEQ multiplex PCR; TCRdb stores just in-frame clones and leaves some out. The sample includes 120,000 or so clones, 81% of them seen just once. The source material was PBMCs. These receptors were obtained from a man aged 18 to 30 in good health and CMV-seronegative.

The rearrangement links TRBV6-6 to TRBJ2-3; D might be TRBD1 (6 bases). Trimming pared 10 bases from V and 5 bases from J, leaving 22 bases between. CDR1 MNHNY and CDR2 SVGAGI come from the germline V gene (reference sequence). This CDR3 is 15 amino acids long. CDR3 bases: TGTGCCATCAAAGACGGGACATTAAATGGAGATACGCAGTATTTT. Translation: CAIKDGTLNGDTQYF.

With regard to this clone: Mismatch with germline at one junction end may stem from a read error. The rearrangement links TRBV7-9 to TRBJ1-5; D is possibly TRBD1 (6 bases). This CDR3 is 16 amino acids long. The germline V gene has CDR1 SEHNR and CDR2 FQNEAQ (reference sequence). The CDR3 here is CSSSFVAGAVNQPQHF. CDR3 coding DNA: TGTTCCAGCAGCTTCGTTGCAGGGGCGGTCAATCAGCCCCAGCATTTT.

V and J are TRBV6-5 and TRBJ2-7; 7 positions agree with TRBD1. This CDR3 has 15 amino acids. The germline V gene has CDR1 MNHEY and CDR2 SVGAGI. The ends lost 2 bases at V and 6 bases at J; junction bases unmatched: 10. CDR3 loop: CASSYEDRELSEQYF. CDR3 nucleotide sequence: TGTGCCAGCAGTTACGAAGACAGGGAATTATCCGAGCAGTACTTC.

The V gene is TRBV7-6, the J gene TRBJ2-1; tentative D call: TRBD2 (6 bases). CDR1 is SGHVS, CDR2 FNYEAQ, per germline. The length of the CDR3 is 14 residues. Trimming shortened V by 0 bases and J by 9 bases, and 12 bases separated the two germline ends. CDR3 in amino acids: CASSLAAGSGEQFF. The CDR3 DNA follows: TGTGCCAGCAGCTTAGCGGCGGGGAGTGGTGAGCAGTTCTTC.

The V gene is TRBV2, the J gene TRBJ2-1, with a weak D call TRBD2 (6 bases). Germline V CDR1 and CDR2: SNHLY, FYNNEI. The V end was cut by 1 base, the J end by 7 bases, with 20 bases between. This CDR3 has 17 amino acids. The CDR3 nucleotides are TGTGCCAGCAGTGAAGATCCCCCCGGGACTTTTAAGAATGAGCAGTTCTTC. Translating gives CASSEDPPGTFKNEQFF. Full variable domain (missing parts from reference TRBV2 and TRBJ2-1): EPEVTQTPSHQVTQMGQEVILRCVPISNHLYFYWYRQILGQKVEFLVSFYNNEISEKSEIFDDQFSVERPDGSNFTLKIRSTKLEDSAMYFCASSEDPPGTFKNEQFFGPGTRLTVL.

This chain uses TRBV29-1 with TRBJ2-7; a weak D match, TRBD1 (5 bases). This CDR3 comprises 12 residues. CDR1 is SQVTM and CDR2 is ANQGSEA in the germline V gene. Trimming shortened V by 6 bases and J by 2 bases, and 11 bases separated the two germline ends. The CDR3 loop is CSVADSPYEQYF. The CDR3 DNA is TGCAGCGTAGCCGACAGTCCCTACGAGCAGTACTTC.

V and J are TRBV5-1 and TRBJ2-3; 8 nucleotides align to TRBD2. The CDR3 loop spans 16 amino acids. Per the germline V gene, CDR1 is SGHRS and CDR2 is YFSETQ. V trimming: 0 bases; J trimming: 1 base; junction bases outside the gene matches: 4. This chain's CDR3 is CASSLEHSGGTDTQYF. The CDR3 region has the DNA TGCGCCAGCAGCTTGGAACATAGCGGGGGCACAGATACGCAGTATTTT. The variable domain in full, completed from reference TRBV5-1 and TRBJ2-3, reads KAGVTQTPRYLIKTRGQQVTLSCSPISGHRSVSWYQQTPGQGLQFLFEYFSETQRNKGNFPGRFSGRQFSNSRSEMNVSTLELGDSALYLCASSLEHSGGTDTQYFGPGTRLTVL.

This chain uses TRBV19 with TRBJ1-1, with 11 bases lining up with TRBD1. CDR3 length: 15 amino acids. V gave up 4 bases and J gave up 5 bases; unmatched junction bases: 6. Germline values: CDR1 LNHDA, CDR2 SQIVND (reference sequence). The CDR3 sequence: CASSTSRDRGTEAFF. The CDR3 DNA reads TGTGCCAGTAGTACAAGTAGGGACAGGGGGACTGAAGCTTTCTTT.

CDR3 protein: CASGGQGLVDEQFF. For the CDR3, the DNA is TGTGCTAGTGGGGGACAAGGGTTGGTGGATGAGCAGTTCTTC. The chain is built from TRBV12-5 and TRBJ2-1; weak D call: TRBD1 (6 bases). The CDR3 contains 14 residues. V shed 6 bases and J shed 8 bases, with 17 bases lying between them. Germline CDR1 and CDR2: LGHNT and FRNRAP.

With regard to this clone: Sequence at one end of the junction differs from germline and may be a read error. The genes are TRBV5-6 and TRBJ2-5, with 10 bases fitting TRBD1. Near its end, the DNA agrees better with TRBJ2-7, so the J call may be wrong. From germline, CDR1 is SGHDT and CDR2 YYEEEE. The CDR3 extends over 13 amino acids. The CDR3: CVSSFGDRGEQYF. Here the CDR3 DNA reads TGTGTCAGCAGCTTCGGGGACAGGGGCGAGCAGTACTTC.

The rearrangement joins TRBV29-1 to TRBJ2-7; TRBD2 aligns across 11 bases. Germline CDR1 reads SQVTM; CDR2 reads ANQGSEA. This CDR3 comprises 13 residues. The V and J ends lost 4 bases and 3 bases, in that order; junction bases with no gene match: 2. CDR3 sequence reads: CSVASGGLYEQYF. In DNA, the CDR3 is TGCAGCGTTGCTAGCGGGGGGCTCTACGAGCAGTACTTC.

The gene calls are TRBV10-3 and TRBJ2-7; tentatively, D is TRBD1 (6 bases). With 5 bases removed from V and 0 bases from J, the gap between germline ends came to 14 bases. The CDR3 spans 15 residues. Germline V CDR1 and CDR2: ENHRY, SYGVKD. The CDR3: CAISRGQGTSYEQYF. DNA of the CDR3: TGTGCCATCAGTCGAGGGCAGGGGACCTCCTACGAGCAGTACTTC.

This sequence joins TRBV23-1 and TRBJ2-7; D remains ambiguous. TRBV23-1 is known as an ORF, though its function is uncertain. CDR3 length equals 12 residues. Trimming took 6 bases from V and 0 from J, leaving 6 bases between them. The CDR3 nucleotides read TGCGCCAGCAGGGTGAGCTCCTACGAGCAGTACTTC. It encodes CASRVSSYEQYF.

This clone was counted a few times. The chain has TRBV29-1 and TRBJ1-4; 9 nucleotides match TRBD1. J gave up 7 bases and V 6 bases, and 12 bases lay outside the gene matches. The CDR3 has 15 residues. Germline CDR1 is SQVTM and CDR2 is ANQGSEA. The CDR3 sequence: CSVGETGGEIEKLFF. CDR3 DNA sequence: TGCAGCGTGGGAGAGACAGGGGGAGAAATTGAAAAACTGTTTTTT.

The rearrangement links TRBV5-1 to TRBJ2-2; 13 nucleotides agree with TRBD2. The J segment lost 9 bases and the V segment lost 4 bases, leaving 6 bases of the junction unmatched. CDR1 and CDR2 from the germline V gene are SGHRS and YFSETQ. This CDR3 is 15 amino acids long. The CDR3 protein is CASSAGTSGNRELFF. The CDR3 region has the DNA TGCGCCAGCAGCGCCGGGACTAGCGGGAACAGGGAGCTGTTTTTT.

This clone came up a few times. The chain is built from TRBV2 and TRBJ1-2; the D gene is possibly TRBD1 (5 bases). V lost 6 bases and J lost 8, with 13 bases in between. Per germline, CDR1 SNHLY and CDR2 FYNNEI. The CDR3 contains 12 residues. The CDR3 nucleotides read TGTGCCAGCAGGGTGGGAGGGGAGGGCTACACCTTC. It codes for CASRVGGEGYTF. Complete variable domain (other parts from reference TRBV2 and TRBJ1-2): EPEVTQTPSHQVTQMGQEVILRCVPISNHLYFYWYRQILGQKVEFLVSFYNNEISEKSEIFDDQFSVERPDGSNFTLKIRSTKLEDSAMYFCASRVGGEGYTFGSGTRLTVV.

The chain couples TRBV27 to TRBJ2-2, with 7 bases aligning to TRBD1. Germline assignment: CDR1 MNHEY and CDR2 SMNVEV (reference sequence). Trimming cost V 7 bases and J 5 bases; bases outside gene matches: 4. This CDR3 comprises 13 residues. Written as DNA, the CDR3 is TGTGCCAGCACCAGGACAGGAACCGGGGAGCTGTTTTTT. It yields the protein CASTRTGTGELFF.

This chain connects TRBV2 to TRBJ2-2, with 8 bases identical to TRBD2. Germline V lookup: CDR1 SNHLY, CDR2 FYNNEI. The V segment lost 7 bases and the J segment 4 bases; nucleotides outside the gene matches: 8. This CDR3 is 15 amino acids long. CDR3 nucleotide sequence: TGTGCCAGCAAGGGGGACGGGGGGGCCACCGGGGAGCTGTTTTTT. Translating gives CASKGDGGATGELFF.

This chain joins TRBV27 and TRBJ1-4; 9 bases are shared with TRBD1. Germline assignment: CDR1 MNHEY and CDR2 SMNVEV (reference sequence). V shed 7 bases, J shed 8 bases, and the junction held 11 bases outside the gene matches. The CDR3 sequence is 15 residues long. The CDR3, as DNA: TGTGCCAGCACCTCTACAGGGGGCCAAGGCGAAAAACTGTTTTTT. The encoded protein is CASTSTGGQGEKLFF.

V usage is TRBV4-2 and J usage is TRBJ2-2; tentative D call: TRBD2 (7 bases). The CDR3 consists of 15 residues. Germline-derived CDR1 and CDR2 are LGHNA and YNFKEQ. V lost 3 bases and J 7 bases, leaving 15 bases between the germline ends. DNA for the CDR3: TGTGCCAGCAGCCAGAGGGGGGGGCTAGTCGGGGAGCTGTTTTTT. This gives the protein CASSQRGGLVGELFF.

The chain combines TRBV7-3 with TRBJ2-7; the D gene is possibly TRBD1 (6 bases). V lost 5 bases, J lost 2 bases, and 10 bases lay in between. This CDR3 has 13 amino acids. Germline V gene lookup returns CDR1 SGHTA and CDR2 FQGTGA. Here the CDR3 reads CASSRDITYEQYF. The CDR3, as DNA: TGTGCCAGCAGCAGGGACATCACCTACGAGCAGTACTTC.

The chain uses TRBV7-3 and TRBJ2-7, with TRBD1 matching over 7 bases. Looked up from germline, CDR1 is SGHTA and CDR2 is FQGTGA. With 1 base clipped from V and 2 bases from J, the junction kept 8 bases outside the gene matches. The CDR3 is 16 residues long. CDR3 DNA: TGTGCCAGCAGCTTAAGAGGGGGCGCCGGCCCCTACGAGCAGTACTTC. It codes for CASSLRGGAGPYEQYF. The entire variable domain, with the rest obtained from reference TRBV7-3 and TRBJ2-7, is as follows: GAGVSQTPSNKVTEKGKYVELRCDPISGHTALYWYRQSLGQGPEFLIYFQGTGAADDSGLPNDRFFAVRPEGSVSTLKIQRTERGDSAVYLCASSLRGGAGPYEQYFGPGTRLTVT.